Listed here is a single T cell receptor beta chain. Its antigen is not identified. One entry per CDR3 protein, called by TCRdb with MiXCR from the 5' RACE reads. The sample contains some 250,000 distinct CDR3 sequences, over 8.5% of which appear only once. The CDR3 sequence is 15 residues long. The trim removed 7 bases at V and 3 bases at J, leaving 5 bases unmatched. The sample belongs to a study of CD8 T cells in ankylosing spondylitis. General study findings and limits: A TCR beta motif made of roughly eight highly homologous variants seemed typical of ankylosing spondylitis blood.

This clonotype was sampled from a male donor with ankylosing spondylitis or in good health (not recorded which). The sequencing input was blood, either unsorted or a sorted T cell fraction (not recorded which). This chain connects TRBV12-3 or TRBV12-4 to TRBJ2-2, with 10 nucleotides matching TRBD1. This chain's CDR3 is CASNRQGADTGELFF. In DNA, the CDR3 is TGTGCCAGCAACCGACAGGGGGCGGACACCGGGGAGCTGTTTTTT.